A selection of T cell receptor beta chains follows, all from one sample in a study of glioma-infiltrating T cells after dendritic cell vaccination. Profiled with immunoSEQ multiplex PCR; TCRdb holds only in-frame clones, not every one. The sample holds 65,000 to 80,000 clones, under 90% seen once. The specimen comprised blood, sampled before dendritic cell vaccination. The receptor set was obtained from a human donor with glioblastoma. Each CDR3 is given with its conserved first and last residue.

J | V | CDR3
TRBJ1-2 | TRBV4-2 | CASTEIGANYGYTF
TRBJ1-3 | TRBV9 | CASSVWDRGPDTIYF
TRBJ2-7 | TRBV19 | CASSLRESYEQYF
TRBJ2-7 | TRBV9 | CASSVSGGSTYEQYF
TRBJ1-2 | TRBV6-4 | CASSGPRDRLSVNYGYTF
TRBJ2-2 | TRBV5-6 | CASSGSRVVALAGIGELFF
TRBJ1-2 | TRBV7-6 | CASSGRNYGYTF
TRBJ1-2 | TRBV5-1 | CASSTQPGTDAEGYTF
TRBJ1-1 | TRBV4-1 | CASSQNRGDTEAFF
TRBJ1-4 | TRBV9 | CASSDETDRAAGNEKLFF
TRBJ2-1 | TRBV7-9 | CASSRADREYNEQFF
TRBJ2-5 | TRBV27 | CASSRRTGVQETQYF
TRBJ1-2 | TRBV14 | CASSQTGYGYTF
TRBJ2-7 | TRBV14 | CASSQSESFPYEQYF
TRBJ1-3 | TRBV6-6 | CASSSPGAPGNTIYF
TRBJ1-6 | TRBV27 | CASSLRQYNSPLHF
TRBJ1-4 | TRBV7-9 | CASSLKDGGSTNEKLFF
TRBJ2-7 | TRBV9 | CASSAGTVKGSYEQYF
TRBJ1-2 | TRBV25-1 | CASSGTGIGYTF
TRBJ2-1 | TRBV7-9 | CASSPRGGFYNEQFF
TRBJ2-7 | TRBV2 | CASSAGGASFYEQYF
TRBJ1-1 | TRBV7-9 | CASSLLASSAEAFF
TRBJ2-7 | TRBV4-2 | CASSQDRDGTYSYEQYF
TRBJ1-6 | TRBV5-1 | CASSLPGGASPLHF
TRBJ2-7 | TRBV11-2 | CASSFNFGGGDEQYF
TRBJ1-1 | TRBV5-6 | CASSFVETANTEAFF
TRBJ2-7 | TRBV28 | CASGSSWTGSYEQYF
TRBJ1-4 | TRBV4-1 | CASSPSQVQTREKLFF
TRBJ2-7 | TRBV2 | CASSLTRLGGYEQYF
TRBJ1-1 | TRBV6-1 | CASSEGQVNTEAFF
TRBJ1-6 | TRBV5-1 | CASSLEGKGSPLHF
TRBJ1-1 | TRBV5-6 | CASSLQAPSGETEAFF
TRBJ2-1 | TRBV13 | CASSLGQPDNEQFF
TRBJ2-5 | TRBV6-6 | CASRKTGGKETQYF
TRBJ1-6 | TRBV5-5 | CASSLAGQGNSPLHF
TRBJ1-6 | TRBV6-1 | CASSGLGQGLSPLHF
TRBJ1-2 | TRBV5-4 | CASSLPPVGRGANYGYTF
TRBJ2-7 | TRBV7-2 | CASSSDRGSYEQYF
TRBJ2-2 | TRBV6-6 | CASSYLAGENTGELFF
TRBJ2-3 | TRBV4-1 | CASSQGLAGGTSTDTQYF
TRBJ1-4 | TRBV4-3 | CASSRSVGVATNEKLFF
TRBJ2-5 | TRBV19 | CASSMSREGETQYF
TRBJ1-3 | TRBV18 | CASSPRQVISGNTIYF
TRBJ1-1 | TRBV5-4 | CASSMRQTLLNTEAFF